This T cell receptor (beta chain) comes out of a study of cytomegalovirus exposure and HLA in healthy donors. Study outcomes and limitations: Later on, a genetic analysis was performed. It linked a missense variant in DCLRE1C with V- and J-gene trimming of TCR beta.

In the PCR, 60 Vbeta and 13 Jbeta primers were used. Sequencing was performed with immunoSEQ multiplex PCR; in TCRdb, only in-frame clones are kept and a portion is missing. The sample has some 200,000 clones; 81% are singletons. To note about this clone: Its antigen remains unknown.

The clonotype originates from a man aged 50-59 years in good health and CMV-seronegative. Material for sequencing was PBMCs.

DNA for the CDR3: TGCAGCGTTGGAGCTCTCAGCGGGGGAGGATACGAGCAGTACTTC. Translation: CSVGALSGGGYEQYF. The chain joins TRBV29-1 to TRBJ2-7; 8 nucleotides agree with TRBD2. CDR3 length: 15 residues. Germline assignment: CDR1 SQVTM and CDR2 ANQGSEA. Germline trimming cut 4 bases from V and 4 bases from J; bases unmatched to any gene: 12.